The 8 T cell receptor beta chains given below trace back to one sample, sequenced in a study of blood T cell repertoires in COVID-19. The table came from immunoSEQ multiplex PCR; TCRdb's copy has only in-frame clones and leaves some out. The sample lists a few hundred thousand clones, roughly 87% occurring once. Material for sequencing was PBMCs or T cells enriched from blood (not recorded which). These receptor sequences come from a woman aged 30 to 39 who had recovered from COVID-19.

The rearrangement links TRBV20-1 to TRBJ1-4; D unclear. The V and J ends lost 5 bases and 4 bases respectively, with 5 bases between them. CDR1 DFQATT and CDR2 SNEGSKA come from the germline V gene (reference sequence). The length of the CDR3 is 11 residues. The CDR3: CSAFHNEKLFF. CDR3 DNA sequence: TGCAGTGCTTTCCATAATGAAAAACTGTTTTTT.

The chain carries TRBV4-2 and TRBJ2-7; 7 bases line up with TRBD1. Germline values: CDR1 LGHNA, CDR2 YNFKEQ. The CDR3 contains 15 residues. V shed 3 bases, J shed 2 bases, and the junction held 7 bases outside the gene matches. DNA of the CDR3: TGTGCCAGCAGCCAGGGGTACAGGGGAGCCTACGAGCAGTACTTC. Amino acid sequence: CASSQGYRGAYEQYF.

The chain has TRBV19 and TRBJ2-3; 7 bases match TRBD2. V trimming: 4 bases; J trimming: 6 bases; junction bases outside the gene matches: 10. Germline V CDR1 and CDR2: LNHDA, SQIVND (reference sequence). The CDR3 covers 15 residues. The CDR3 reads CASSTEGLPSDTQYF. CDR3 in DNA: TGTGCCAGTAGTACCGAGGGACTACCCTCGGATACGCAGTATTTT.

In DNA, the CDR3 is TGTGCCAGCAGCCCAGGACTAGCCGGTGAGCAGTTCTTC. Residues: CASSPGLAGEQFF. The chain is built from TRBV9 and TRBJ2-1; 8 bases fit TRBD2. CDR1 is SGDLS, CDR2 YYNGEE, per germline. This CDR3 has 13 amino acids. V gave up 4 bases and J gave up 9 bases; unmatched junction bases: 6.

V and J are TRBV5-1 and TRBJ2-2, with 14 bases aligning to TRBD2. The CDR3 is 18 residues long. CDR1 SGHRS and CDR2 YFSETQ come from the germline V gene. The V and J ends lost 3 bases and 4 bases, in that order; junction bases with no gene match: 8. This CDR3 is CASSSPRLAGGGTGELFF. The CDR3 region has the DNA TGCGCCAGCAGCTCGCCCAGACTAGCGGGAGGGGGCACCGGGGAGCTGTTTTTT.

The gene calls are TRBV27 and TRBJ1-5; 7 positions agree with TRBD1. The V gene end was trimmed by 5 bases and the J gene end by 6 bases; junction bases not matched to a gene: 7. Germline V gene sequence: CDR1 MNHEY, CDR2 SMNVEV (reference sequence). The CDR3 is 14 residues long. CDR3 sequence (DNA): TGTGCCAGCAGTCCACTCACAGGGGTTCAGCCCCAGCATTTT. Its protein is CASSPLTGVQPQHF.

This chain joins TRBV2 and TRBJ1-5, with D possibly being TRBD1 (5 bases). The V and J ends lost 3 bases and 6 bases respectively, with 15 bases between them. Per the germline V gene, CDR1 is SNHLY and CDR2 is FYNNEI. CDR3 length equals 15 residues. The CDR3 region is CASSDPQGLGQPQHF. The CDR3, as DNA: TGTGCCAGCAGTGACCCTCAGGGTCTCGGTCAGCCCCAGCATTTT.

This chain uses TRBV15 with TRBJ2-3; 9 nucleotides match TRBD2. V lost 5 bases and J lost 3; bases outside the gene matches: 6. CDR3 length: 15 residues. CDR1 and CDR2 (germline): LNHNV, YYDKDF (reference sequence). CDR3 nucleotides: TGTGCCACCAGCCGCGGGAGGGCGGGAACAGATACGCAGTATTTT. Protein: CATSRGRAGTDTQYF. Using reference TRBV15 and TRBJ2-3 for the parts outside the CDR3, the full variable domain is DAMVIQNPRYQVTQFGKPVTLSCSQTLNHNVMYWYQQKSSQAPKLLFHYYDKDFNNEADTPDNFQSRRPNTSFCFLDIRSPGLGDTAMYLCATSRGRAGTDTQYFGPGTRLTVL.